This T cell receptor beta chain was sequenced during a study of T cell responses to AZD1222 COVID-19 vaccine. The study, taken as a whole, reports: Regions 160-218 and 743-854 dominated among vaccine-associated CD4 TCRs spanning spike.

Worth noting for this clone: Its antigen is not known.

The V gene's germline CDR1 is SQVTM and CDR2 ANQGSEA. The CDR3 is 13 amino acids. V lost 6 bases to trimming and J lost 0 bases, with 11 bases between them. Using immunoSEQ multiplex PCR, the repertoire was profiled, and TCRdb retains in-frame clones only, with some absent. The sample yields approximately 60,000 clones, approximately 83% seen once. Sequenced here: peripheral blood, sampled on day 0 of AZD1222 vaccination. This TCR was sampled from an adult in good health. V is TRBV29-1 and J is TRBJ1-1, with a possible D match to TRBD1 (5 bases). CDR3 loop: CSVERQMNTEAFF. In DNA form, the CDR3 reads TGCAGCGTGGAGCGACAGATGAACACTGAAGCTTTCTTT. The full variable domain, rest sourced from reference TRBV29-1 and TRBJ1-1, is SAVISQKPSRDICQRGTSLTIQCQVDSQVTMMFWYRQQPGQSLTLIATANQGSEATYESGFVIDKFPISRPNLTFSTLTVSNMSPEDSSIYLCSVERQMNTEAFFGQGTRLTVV.